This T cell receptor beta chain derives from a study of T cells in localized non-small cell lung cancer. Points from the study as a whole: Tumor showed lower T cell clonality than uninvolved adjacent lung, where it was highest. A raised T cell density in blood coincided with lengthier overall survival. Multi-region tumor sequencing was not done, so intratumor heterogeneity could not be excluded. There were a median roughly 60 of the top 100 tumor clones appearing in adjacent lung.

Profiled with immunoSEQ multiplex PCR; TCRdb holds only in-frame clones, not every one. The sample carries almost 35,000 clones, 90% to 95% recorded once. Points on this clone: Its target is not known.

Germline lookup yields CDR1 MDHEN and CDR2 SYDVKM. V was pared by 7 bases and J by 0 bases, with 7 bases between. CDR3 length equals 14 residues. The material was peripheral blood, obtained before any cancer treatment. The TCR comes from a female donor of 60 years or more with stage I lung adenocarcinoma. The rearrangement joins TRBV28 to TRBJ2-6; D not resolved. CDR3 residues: CASTFYSGANVLTF. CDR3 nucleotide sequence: TGTGCCAGCACTTTTTACTCTGGGGCCAACGTCCTGACTTTC.